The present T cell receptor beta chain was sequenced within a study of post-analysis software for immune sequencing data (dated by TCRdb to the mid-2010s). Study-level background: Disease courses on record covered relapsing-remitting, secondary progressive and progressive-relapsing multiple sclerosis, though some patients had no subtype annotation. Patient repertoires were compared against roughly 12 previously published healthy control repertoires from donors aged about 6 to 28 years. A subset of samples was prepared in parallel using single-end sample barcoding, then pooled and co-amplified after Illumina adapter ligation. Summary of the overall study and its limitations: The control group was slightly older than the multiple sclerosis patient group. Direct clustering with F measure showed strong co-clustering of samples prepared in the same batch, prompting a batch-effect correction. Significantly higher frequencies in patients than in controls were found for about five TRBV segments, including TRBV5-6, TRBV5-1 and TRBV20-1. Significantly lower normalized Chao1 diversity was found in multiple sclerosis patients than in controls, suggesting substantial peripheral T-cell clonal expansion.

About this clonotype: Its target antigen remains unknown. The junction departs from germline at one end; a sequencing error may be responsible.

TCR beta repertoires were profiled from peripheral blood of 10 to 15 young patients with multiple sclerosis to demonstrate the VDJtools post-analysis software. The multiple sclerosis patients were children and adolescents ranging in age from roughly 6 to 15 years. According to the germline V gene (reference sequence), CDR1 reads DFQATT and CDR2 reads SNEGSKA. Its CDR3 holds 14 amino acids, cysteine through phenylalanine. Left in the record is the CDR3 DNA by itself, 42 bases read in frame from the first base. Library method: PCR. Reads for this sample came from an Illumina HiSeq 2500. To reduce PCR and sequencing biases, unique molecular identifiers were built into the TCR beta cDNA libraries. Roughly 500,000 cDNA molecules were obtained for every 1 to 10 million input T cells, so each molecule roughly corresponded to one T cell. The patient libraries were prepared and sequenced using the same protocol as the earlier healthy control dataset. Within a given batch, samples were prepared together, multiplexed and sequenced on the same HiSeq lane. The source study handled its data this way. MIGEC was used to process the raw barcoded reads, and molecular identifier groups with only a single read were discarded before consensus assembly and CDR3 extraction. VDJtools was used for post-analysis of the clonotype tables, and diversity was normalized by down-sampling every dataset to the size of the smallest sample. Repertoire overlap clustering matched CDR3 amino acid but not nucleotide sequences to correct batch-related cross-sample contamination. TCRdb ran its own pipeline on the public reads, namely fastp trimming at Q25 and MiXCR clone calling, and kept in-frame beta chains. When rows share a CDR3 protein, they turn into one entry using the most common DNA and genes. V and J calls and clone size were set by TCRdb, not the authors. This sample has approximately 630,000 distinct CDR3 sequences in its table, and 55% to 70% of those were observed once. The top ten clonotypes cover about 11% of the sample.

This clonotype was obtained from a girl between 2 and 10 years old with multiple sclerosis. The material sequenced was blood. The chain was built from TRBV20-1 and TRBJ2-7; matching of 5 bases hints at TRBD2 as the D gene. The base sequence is TGCAGTGCTAGAGAGGACGGTGTGGAGGACGAGCAATACTTC. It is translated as CSAREDGVEDEQYF.